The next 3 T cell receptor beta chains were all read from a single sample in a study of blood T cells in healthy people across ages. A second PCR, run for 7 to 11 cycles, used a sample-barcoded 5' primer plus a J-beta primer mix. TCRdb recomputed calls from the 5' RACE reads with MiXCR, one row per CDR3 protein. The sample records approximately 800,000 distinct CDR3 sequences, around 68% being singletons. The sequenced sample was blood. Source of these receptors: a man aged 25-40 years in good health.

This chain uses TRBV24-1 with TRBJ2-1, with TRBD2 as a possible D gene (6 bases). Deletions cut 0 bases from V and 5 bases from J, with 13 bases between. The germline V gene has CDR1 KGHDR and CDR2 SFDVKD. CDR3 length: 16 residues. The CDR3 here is CATSDLLRGEDNEQFF. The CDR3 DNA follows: TGTGCCACCAGTGATTTGCTCCGCGGGGAGGACAATGAGCAGTTCTTC.

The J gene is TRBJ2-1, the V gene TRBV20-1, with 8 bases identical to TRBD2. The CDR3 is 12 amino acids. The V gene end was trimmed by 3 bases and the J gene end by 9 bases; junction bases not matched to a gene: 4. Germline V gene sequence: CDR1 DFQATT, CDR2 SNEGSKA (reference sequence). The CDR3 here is CSASGGVFEQFF. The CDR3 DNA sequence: TGCAGTGCTAGCGGGGGGGTGTTTGAGCAGTTCTTC.

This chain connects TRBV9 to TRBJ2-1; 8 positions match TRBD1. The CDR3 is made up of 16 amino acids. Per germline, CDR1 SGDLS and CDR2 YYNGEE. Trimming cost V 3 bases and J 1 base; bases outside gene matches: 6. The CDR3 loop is CASSGPTGESYNEQFF. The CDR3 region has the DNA TGTGCCAGCAGCGGGCCGACAGGGGAATCCTACAATGAGCAGTTCTTC.